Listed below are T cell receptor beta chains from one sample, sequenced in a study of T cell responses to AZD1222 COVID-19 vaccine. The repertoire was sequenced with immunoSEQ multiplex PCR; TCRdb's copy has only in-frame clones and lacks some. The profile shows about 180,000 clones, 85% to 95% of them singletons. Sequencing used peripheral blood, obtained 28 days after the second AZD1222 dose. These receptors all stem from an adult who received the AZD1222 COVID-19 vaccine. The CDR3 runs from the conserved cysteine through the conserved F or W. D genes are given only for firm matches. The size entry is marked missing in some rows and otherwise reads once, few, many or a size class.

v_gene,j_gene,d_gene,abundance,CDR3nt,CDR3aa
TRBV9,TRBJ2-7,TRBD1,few,TGTGCCAGCAGCCCCCTGACAGGGGATAACTACGAGCAGTACTTC,CASSPLTGDNYEQYF
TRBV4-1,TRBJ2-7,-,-,TGCGCCAGCAGCCAAGGGACAGGGAGGGCTTACGAGCAGTACTTC,CASSQGTGRAYEQYF
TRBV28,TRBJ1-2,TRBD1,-,TGTGCCAGCAGTTGGGGGGACAGGCCGGGCTACACCTTC,CASSWGDRPGYTF
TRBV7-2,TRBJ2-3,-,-,TGTGCCAGCAGCTTCCGGGGCGGCACAGATACGCAGTATTTT,CASSFRGGTDTQYF
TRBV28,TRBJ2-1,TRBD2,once,TGTGCCAGCAGACGATTAAGCGGGAGACAAGAGATAAAGCAGTTCTTC,CASRRLSGRQEIKQFF
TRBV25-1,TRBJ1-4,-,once,TGTGCCAGCAGCGGGACGCTTGAACTGTTTTTT,CASSGTLELFF
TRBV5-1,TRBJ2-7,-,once,TGCGCCAGCAGCTCAGGATCACAGGGCTCCGAGCAGTACTTC,CASSSGSQGSEQYF
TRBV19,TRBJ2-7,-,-,TGTGCCAGTAGTATGTGGGGGGAGCAGTACTTC,CASSMWGEQYF
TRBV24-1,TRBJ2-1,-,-,TGTGCCACCAGTGATTCCTCAGACTACCGCGCCAATGAGCAGTTCTTC,CATSDSSDYRANEQFF
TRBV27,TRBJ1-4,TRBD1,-,TGTGCCAGCAGTTTACAGGGGGCCGTCAATGAAAAACTGTTTTTT,CASSLQGAVNEKLFF
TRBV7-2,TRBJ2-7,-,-,TGTGCCAGCAGACCCGACTCAGGGACCTACGAGCAGTACTTC,CASRPDSGTYEQYF
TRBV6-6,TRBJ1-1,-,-,TGTGCCAGCAGTTACTGGGGGGACGCTGAAGCTTTCTTT,CASSYWGDAEAFF
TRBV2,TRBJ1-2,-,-,TGTGCCAGCAGTGGACGGGTGGGCTATGGCTACACCTTC,CASSGRVGYGYTF
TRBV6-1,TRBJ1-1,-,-,TGTGCCAGCAGTGAAACGGAGAACACTGAAGCTTTCTTT,CASSETENTEAFF
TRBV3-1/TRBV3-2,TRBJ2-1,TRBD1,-,TGTGCCAGCAGTTCTAGACAGGGGCGACCCAATGAGCAGTTCTTC,CASSSRQGRPNEQFF
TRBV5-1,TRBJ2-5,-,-,TGCGCCAGCAGCCCCTCGGGGGGCGCAGGGGAGACCCAGTACTTC,CASSPSGGAGETQYF
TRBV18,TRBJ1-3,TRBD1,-,TGTGCCAGCTCAGTTACCGGGACAGCGTCGGGAAACACCATATATTTT,CASSVTGTASGNTIYF
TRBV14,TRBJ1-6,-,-,TGTGCCAGCAGCCAAAGGGGGGGGTGGTCACCCCTCCACTTT,CASSQRGGWSPLHF
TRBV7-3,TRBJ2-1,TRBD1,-,TGTGCCAGCAGCTTAAAGGGGGCCGGGACCCCGGGCAATGAGCAGTTCTTC,CASSLKGAGTPGNEQFF
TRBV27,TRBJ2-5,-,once,TGTGCCAGCAGTTCGCAGGGGCAAGAGACCCAGTACTTC,CASSSQGQETQYF
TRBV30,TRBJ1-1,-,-,TGTGCCTGGAGTCCTATGCGGAACACTGAAGCTTTCTTT,CAWSPMRNTEAFF
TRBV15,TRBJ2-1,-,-,TGTGCCACCAGCAGAGATCGTCCATACAATGAGCAGTTCTTC,CATSRDRPYNEQFF
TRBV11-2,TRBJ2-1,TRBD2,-,TGTGCCACCCTATCATGGACTAGTCGTGGCAATGAGCAGTTCTTC,CATLSWTSRGNEQFF
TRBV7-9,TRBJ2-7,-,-,TGTGCCAGCGGCCCCGGGTATAACTACGAGCAGTACTTC,CASGPGYNYEQYF
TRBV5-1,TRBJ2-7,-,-,TGCGCCAGCAGCTTATTACAGGGTTACGAGCAGTACTTC,CASSLLQGYEQYF
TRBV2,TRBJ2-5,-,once,TGTGCCAGCAGTGATCTGGAGACCCCACTTCGAGAGACCCAGTACTTC,CASSDLETPLRETQYF